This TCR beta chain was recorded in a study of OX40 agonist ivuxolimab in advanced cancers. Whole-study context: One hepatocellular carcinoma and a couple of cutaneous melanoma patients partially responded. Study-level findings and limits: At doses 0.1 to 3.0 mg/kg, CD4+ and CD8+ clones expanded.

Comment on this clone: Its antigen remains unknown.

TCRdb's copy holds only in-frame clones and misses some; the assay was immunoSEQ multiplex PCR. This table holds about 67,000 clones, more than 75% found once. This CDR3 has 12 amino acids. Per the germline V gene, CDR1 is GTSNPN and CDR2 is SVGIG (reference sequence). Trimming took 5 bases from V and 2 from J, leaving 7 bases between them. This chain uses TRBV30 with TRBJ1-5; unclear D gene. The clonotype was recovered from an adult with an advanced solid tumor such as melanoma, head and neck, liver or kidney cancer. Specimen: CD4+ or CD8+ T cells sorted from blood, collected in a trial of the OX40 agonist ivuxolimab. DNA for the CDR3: TGTGCCTGGGCCCACGGCAATCAGCCCCAGCATTTT. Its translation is CAWAHGNQPQHF.